This T cell receptor beta chain was sequenced in a study of cytomegalovirus exposure and HLA in healthy donors. This CDR3 spans 16 amino acids. V was clipped by 2 bases and J by 2 bases, with 13 bases between them. CDR1 and CDR2 (germline): SGHTA, FQGNSA. Researchers ran the PCR with 60 Vbeta and 13 Jbeta primers. Generated by immunoSEQ multiplex PCR, the TCRdb table keeps only in-frame clones and is missing some. The table records about 120,000 clones, 70% to 80% of them present only once. The sequenced sample was PBMCs. This chain uses TRBV7-2 with TRBJ1-5, with D perhaps TRBD1 (5 bases). The receptor was isolated from a woman aged 35 to 49 in good health and CMV-seropositive. The CDR3 DNA follows: TGTGCCAGCAGCTTATCGGCCACCAGGGGCAATCAGCCCCAGCATTTT. Translated: CASSLSATRGNQPQHF.